This T cell receptor beta chain was sequenced for a study of blood T cell repertoires in COVID-19 (dated by TCRdb to between 2020 and 2021). With respect to the entire study: Collaborator samples came from the United States, Italy and Spain and covered acute and convalescent phases of COVID-19. The dataset comprised deeply sampled blood TCRbeta repertoires from subjects exposed to, actively infected with, or recovered from COVID-19. A de-identified subject ID, COVID-19 status, age in years and sex were almost always included in the sample metadata. The material from the prospective study consisted of cDNA or gDNA derived from T cells, B-cell-depleted T cells, or PBMCs. The repertoires were made available in a free public database intended to serve as a resource for research on the immune response to SARS-CoV-2. Samples came from the ongoing ImmuneRACE study (first 160 participants) plus 1,254 subjects from 6 global collaborators. HLA class I and class II types, where available, came from metadata supplied by the sample provider rather than from assay-based typing. Overall study outcomes, separate from this receptor: Clinical and demographic metadata were provided uncurated, with the amount varying by source and participant.

Turning to this clone: Which antigen it targets is not known. Per-base quality was not reported, and no clone a single base away is much larger than it.

TCRbeta CDR3 regions were amplified from genomic DNA using the immunoSEQ Assay, a bias-controlled multiplex PCR. The study's own analysis went as follows. Within the assay, amplification of reference gene primers was used to estimate how many nucleated cells each sample contained. To quantify the absolute abundance of each unique TCRbeta CDR3 rearrangement, sequence reads were collapsed and filtered. For each sample, productive Simpson clonality was calculated as the square root of Simpson's diversity index over productive rearrangements. TCRdb obtained this table from immuneACCESS and retained in-frame rearrangements with V and J assigned. These tables miss some clones; where compared with another copy, unresolved V genes account for less than half of the shortfall, and the remainder is unexplained. V, J and clone size are taken as reported in that table, and D and trimming were inferred from the DNA itself. The sample contains roughly 700,000 clones, more than 80% of them found a single time. The biggest ten clones account for 0.2% to 0.3% of the sample.

Measured from the cysteine to the phenylalanine, the CDR3 is 14 residues long. The kept DNA is CDR3 alone, 42 bases in frame from the first base. CDR1 and CDR2, per the germline V gene, are SGHRS and YFSETQ. V and J lose 2 bases and 4 bases, and a span of 11 bases separates them. Each collaborating institution followed its own protocols to collect whole blood in K2EDTA tubes. For TCRbeta analysis, collaborator samples were shipped as frozen whole blood, as isolated PBMCs, or as DNA extracted from either sample type. The sequence derives from a woman under 30 with acute or convalescent COVID-19. The chain is encoded by TRBV5-1 joined to TRBJ2-3; 6 matching bases give a weak D call of TRBD1. Sequenced sample: peripheral blood. The bases read TGCGCCAGCAGCTTCAACAGGGCGTCAGATACGCAGTATTTT. It codes for CASSFNRASDTQYF.